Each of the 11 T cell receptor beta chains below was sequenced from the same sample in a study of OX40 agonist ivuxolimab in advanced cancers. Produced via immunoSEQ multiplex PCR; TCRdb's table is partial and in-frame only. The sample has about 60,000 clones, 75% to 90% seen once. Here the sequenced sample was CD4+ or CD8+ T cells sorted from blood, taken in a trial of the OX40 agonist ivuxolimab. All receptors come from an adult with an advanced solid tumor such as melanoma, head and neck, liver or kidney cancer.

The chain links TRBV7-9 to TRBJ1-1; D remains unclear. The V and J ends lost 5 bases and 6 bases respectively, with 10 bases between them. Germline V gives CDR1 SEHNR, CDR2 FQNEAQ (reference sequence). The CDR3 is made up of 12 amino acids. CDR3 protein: CASSLKGPEAFF. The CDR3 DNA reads TGTGCCAGCAGCCTCAAGGGTCCTGAAGCTTTCTTT.

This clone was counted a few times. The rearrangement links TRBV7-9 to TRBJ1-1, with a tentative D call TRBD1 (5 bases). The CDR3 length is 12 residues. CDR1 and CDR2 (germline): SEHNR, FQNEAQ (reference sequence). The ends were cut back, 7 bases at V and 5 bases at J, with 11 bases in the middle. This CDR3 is CASTWGDTEAFF. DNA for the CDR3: TGTGCCAGCACGTGGGGGGATACTGAAGCTTTCTTT.

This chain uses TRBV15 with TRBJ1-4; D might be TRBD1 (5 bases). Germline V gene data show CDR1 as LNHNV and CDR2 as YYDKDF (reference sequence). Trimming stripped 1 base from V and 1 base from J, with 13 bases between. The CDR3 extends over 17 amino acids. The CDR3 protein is CATSRVVDGGTNEKLFF. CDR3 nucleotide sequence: TGTGCCACCAGCAGAGTTGTCGATGGGGGAACTAATGAAAAACTGTTTTTT.

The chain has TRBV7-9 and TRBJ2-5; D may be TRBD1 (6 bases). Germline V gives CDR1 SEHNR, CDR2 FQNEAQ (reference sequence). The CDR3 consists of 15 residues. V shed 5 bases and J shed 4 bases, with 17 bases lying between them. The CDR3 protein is CASSVVGAGGETQYF. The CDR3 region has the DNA TGTGCCAGCAGCGTAGTGGGGGCTGGCGGAGAGACCCAGTACTTC.

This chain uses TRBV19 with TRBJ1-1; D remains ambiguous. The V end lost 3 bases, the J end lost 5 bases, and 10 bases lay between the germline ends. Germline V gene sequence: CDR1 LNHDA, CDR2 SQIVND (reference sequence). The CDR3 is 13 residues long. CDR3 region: CASSMDLETEAFF. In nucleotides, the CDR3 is TGTGCCAGTAGTATGGATTTGGAGACTGAAGCTTTCTTT.

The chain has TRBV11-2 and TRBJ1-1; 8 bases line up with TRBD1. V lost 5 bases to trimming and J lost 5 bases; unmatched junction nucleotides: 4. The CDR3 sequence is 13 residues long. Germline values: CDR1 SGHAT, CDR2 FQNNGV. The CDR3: CASSKQGGTEAFF. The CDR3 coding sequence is TGTGCCAGCAGCAAACAGGGGGGGACTGAAGCTTTCTTT.

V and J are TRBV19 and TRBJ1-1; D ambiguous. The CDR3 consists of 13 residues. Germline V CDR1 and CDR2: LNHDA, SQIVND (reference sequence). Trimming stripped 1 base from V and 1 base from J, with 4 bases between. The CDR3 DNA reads TGTGCCAGTAGTATAGTTACGAACACTGAAGCTTTCTTT. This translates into CASSIVTNTEAFF.

The CDR3 loop is CASSTAGTGGAEAFF. In DNA, the CDR3 is TGCGCCAGCAGCACCGCCGGGACAGGGGGCGCGGAAGCTTTCTTT. The rearrangement joins TRBV4-1 to TRBJ1-1; 12 bases match TRBD1. Germline CDR1 reads MGHRA; CDR2 reads YSYEKL. The CDR3 covers 15 residues. V shed 5 bases, J shed 8 bases, and the junction held 9 bases outside the gene matches.

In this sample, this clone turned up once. Here the CDR3 reads CASSFGLGENEKLFF. The DNA of the CDR3 is TGCGCCAGCAGCTTCGGGTTGGGTGAAAATGAAAAACTGTTTTTT. The V call is TRBV5-1, the J call TRBJ1-4; D remains ambiguous. Germline V gene lookup returns CDR1 SGHRS and CDR2 YFSETQ. The CDR3 is made up of 15 amino acids. Trimming took off 2 bases at V and 5 bases at J, with 13 bases between the two ends.

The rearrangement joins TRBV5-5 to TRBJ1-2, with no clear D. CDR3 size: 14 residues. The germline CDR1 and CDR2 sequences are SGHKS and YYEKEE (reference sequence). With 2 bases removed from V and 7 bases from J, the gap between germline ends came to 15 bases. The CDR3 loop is CASSFSDGPVGYTF. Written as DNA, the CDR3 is TGTGCCAGCAGCTTCTCGGACGGACCGGTTGGCTACACCTTC.

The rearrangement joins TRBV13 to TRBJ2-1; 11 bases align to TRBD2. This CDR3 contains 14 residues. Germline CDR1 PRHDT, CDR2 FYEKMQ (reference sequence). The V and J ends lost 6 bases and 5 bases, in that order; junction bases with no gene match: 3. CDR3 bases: TGTGCCAGCAGGGGGACTAGCGGACACAATGAGCAGTTCTTC. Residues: CASRGTSGHNEQFF.